Presented here are 21 T cell receptor beta chains from one specimen sequenced in a study of Graves' ophthalmopathy and Graves' hyperthyroidism. RNA transcripts provided the template for amplifying TCR beta CDR3 regions. An initial RT-PCR round employing HTBI primers preceded a second-round multiplex PCR. From the multiplex PCR reads, TCRdb called clonotypes with MiXCR, one entry per CDR3 protein. This sample yields 45,000 to 60,000 distinct CDR3 sequences, of which approximately 45% are seen a single time; about 4.9% belongs to the top ten. The source material was peripheral blood. The receptors derive from an adult woman with Graves' ophthalmopathy.

On this clonotype: A much larger clone is a single base away; this may be a read error. The V call is TRBV13, the J call TRBJ2-7; the D call may be TRBD1 or TRBD2 (6 bases each). Trimming left V 5 bases short and J 2 bases short, with 16 bases between. The CDR3 spans 15 residues. The germline gives CDR1 PRHDT, CDR2 FYEKMQ (reference sequence). CDR3 sequence: CASSQRGVLAYEQYF. Written as DNA, the CDR3 is TGTGCCAGCAGCCAGAGGGGGGTTCTCGCCTACGAGCAGTACTTC. The full variable domain, its missing parts supplied by reference TRBV13 and TRBJ2-7, is AAGVIQSPRHLIKEKRETATLKCYPIPRHDTVYWYQQGPGQDPQFLISFYEKMQSDKGSIPDRFSAQQFSDYHSELNMSSLELGDSALYFCASSQRGVLAYEQYFGPGTRLTVT.

This chain links TRBV7-2 with TRBJ2-1, with 8 bases matching TRBD1. V was clipped by 11 bases and J by 4 bases; unmatched bases: 13. Germline V gene sequence: CDR1 SGHTA, CDR2 FQGNSA. The CDR3 has 15 amino acids. CDR3 coding DNA: TGTGCCGGTAGCCCCCAGGGGGCTTATTACAATGAGCAGTTCTTC. This gives the protein CAGSPQGAYYNEQFF.

The rearrangement uses TRBV5-1 and TRBJ1-4, with a possible D match to TRBD1 (5 bases). The germline gives CDR1 SGHRS, CDR2 YFSETQ. Trimming took 3 bases from V and 6 from J, leaving 15 bases between them. This CDR3 has 15 amino acids. Here the CDR3 reads CASSSYPGTDEKLFF. The CDR3 DNA follows: TGCGCCAGCAGCTCCTACCCAGGGACGGATGAAAAACTGTTTTTT.

In its sample, this clonotype ranks as medium-sized (0.01 to 0.1%). The V call is TRBV19, the J call TRBJ1-5, with a tentative D call TRBD1 (6 bases). Germline CDR1 and CDR2: LNHDA and SQIVND (reference sequence). Trimming pared 5 bases from V and 4 bases from J, leaving 9 bases between. The CDR3 spans 13 residues. The CDR3 spells CASSSQGNQPQHF. In DNA form, the CDR3 reads TGTGCCAGTAGTTCACAGGGAAATCAGCCCCAGCATTTT.

This clonotype showed up many times. The chain combines TRBV11-2 with TRBJ2-3; D gene unclear. With 4 bases removed from V and 0 bases from J, the gap between germline ends came to 11 bases. The germline CDR1 and CDR2 sequences are SGHAT and FQNNGV. The CDR3 runs to 15 residues. CDR3 nucleotide sequence: TGTGCCAGCAGCTCCCCCAGGATAAGCACAGATACGCAGTATTTT. Amino acid sequence: CASSSPRISTDTQYF.

As concerns this clonotype: Since the CDR3 does not end with the conserved phenylalanine or tryptophan, this likely comes from a read error. The rearrangement links TRBV7-2 to TRBJ2-1; D unclear. Per the germline V gene, CDR1 is SGHTA and CDR2 is FQGNSA. The CDR3 covers 14 residues. CDR3 protein: CASSPVQVGNEQFS. DNA of the CDR3: TGCGCCAGCAGCCCAGTCCAAGTCGGGAATGAGCAGTTCTCC.

There are many counts of this clonotype. This sequence joins TRBV27 and TRBJ2-5; 9 bases are shared with TRBD1. The CDR3 runs to 14 residues. The germline gives CDR1 MNHEY, CDR2 SMNVEV (reference sequence). The junction had 8 bases not matched to a gene; V was cut back by 5 bases and J by 7 bases. The CDR3: CASSKQGAESTQYF. DNA for the CDR3: TGTGCCAGCAGTAAACAGGGGGCGGAGTCGACCCAGTACTTC.

The gene calls are TRBV9 and TRBJ2-2, with D perhaps matching TRBD2 (5 bases). V lost 3 bases to trimming and J lost 7 bases, with 16 bases between them. The CDR3 length is 15 residues. Germline CDR1 SGDLS, CDR2 YYNGEE. CDR3 DNA sequence: TGTGCCAGCAGCGGGGGATACGGGGTCTTCGGGGAGCTGTTTTTT. Translated: CASSGGYGVFGELFF.

A word on this clonotype: A much larger clone is a single base away; this may be a read error. The CDR3 sequence: CASSLGGDIGIQPQHF. CDR3 DNA: TGTGCCAGCAGTCTTGGAGGGGACATAGGCATTCAGCCCCAGCATTTT. V and J are TRBV28 and TRBJ1-5; D may be TRBD1 (6 bases). This CDR3 is built from 16 residues. Germline loops: CDR1 MDHEN, CDR2 SYDVKM. Between the trimmed V and J ends, which lost 5 bases and 6 bases, there was a span of 20 bases.

This clonotype appeared many times. This chain links TRBV7-9 with TRBJ2-7; no firm D call. Per germline, CDR1 SEHNR and CDR2 FQNEAQ (reference sequence). Trimming removed 2 bases from V and 4 bases from J, with 6 bases in between. This CDR3 has 12 residues. The DNA of the CDR3 is TGTGCCAGCAGCTTATCCAGTTACGAGCAGTACTTC. Translation gives CASSLSSYEQYF.

This clonotype showed up many times. The gene calls are TRBV2 and TRBJ2-3; tentative D call: TRBD2 (5 bases). The length of the CDR3 is 15 residues. Deletions cut 3 bases from V and 3 bases from J, with 13 bases between. Germline V gives CDR1 SNHLY, CDR2 FYNNEI. CDR3 region: CASSDGFGGTDTQYF. The CDR3 coding sequence is TGTGCCAGCAGTGATGGGTTCGGCGGGACAGATACGCAGTATTTT.

V and J are TRBV7-3 and TRBJ1-6; TRBD1 matches at 7 bases. CDR1 and CDR2 from the germline V gene are SGHTA and FQGTGA. The CDR3 has 12 residues. In nucleotides, the CDR3 is TGTGCTAGCGGGACAGAACCCTCACCCCTCCACTTT. It encodes CASGTEPSPLHF.

The CDR3 here is CASSLTGGSYGYTF. CDR3 nucleotide sequence: TGTGCCAGCAGTTTGACAGGGGGGAGCTATGGCTACACCTTC. This rearrangement joins TRBV2 to TRBJ1-2, with 9 bases matching TRBD1. V dropped 5 bases and J dropped 4; count of bases not matched to a gene: 5. Germline CDR1 and CDR2: SNHLY and FYNNEI. The CDR3 length is 14 residues.

The chain is built from TRBV12-5 and TRBJ2-3; D is undetermined. The J call is doubtful: the DNA matches TRBJ1-5 better. The CDR3 covers 13 residues. Germline assignment: CDR1 LGHNT and CDR2 FRNRAP. The CDR3 DNA follows: TGTGCTAGTGGCGAAAACTCGCGAGATACGCAGCATTTT. It specifies CASGENSRDTQHF.

V usage is TRBV5-1 and J usage is TRBJ2-1; 14 bases are a match to TRBD2. Germline V CDR1 and CDR2: SGHRS, YFSETQ. This CDR3 comprises 17 residues. The junction had 1 base not matched to a gene; V was cut back by 2 bases and J by 0 bases. The CDR3 coding sequence is TGCGCCAGCAGCTTAGGGACTAGCGGGAGCTCCTACAATGAGCAGTTCTTC. Translated: CASSLGTSGSSYNEQFF.

This clonotype came up once. The rearrangement links TRBV20-1 to TRBJ2-1, with D unclear. The CDR3 consists of 15 residues. Germline CDR1 DFQATT, CDR2 SNEGSKA (reference sequence). Trimming removed 1 base from V and 5 bases from J, with 15 bases in between. For the CDR3, the DNA is TGCAGTGCTAGAGCGTGGGGTCCTTCGAACAATGAGCAGTTCTTC. Its translation is CSARAWGPSNNEQFF.

For this clonotype: This may be a read error, as it is one base from a much larger clone. The final CDR3 position lacks the conserved phenylalanine or tryptophan, pointing to a likely read error. J is TRBJ2-3 and V is TRBV4-3; TRBD2 agrees at 9 bases. Germline CDR1 and CDR2: LGHNA and YSLEER. J lost 6 bases, V lost 5 bases, and 18 bases had no gene match. The CDR3 covers 18 residues. CDR3 loop: CASSASYRAGGKRDTQYV. CDR3 DNA: TGCGCCAGCAGCGCATCTTACCGGGCGGGAGGGAAAAGGGATACGCAGTATGTT.

This clonotype is judged medium-sized. The chain employs TRBV24-1 and TRBJ1-1; TRBD1 aligns across 7 bases. Germline CDR1 reads KGHDR; CDR2 reads SFDVKD. Trimming at V came to 9 bases and at J to 7 bases, leaving 7 bases not matched to a gene. CDR3 length: 12 residues. Written as DNA, the CDR3 is TGTGCCACCTCAGCATGGGACAGTGAAGCTTTCTTT. Its translation: CATSAWDSEAFF.

This clonotype was observed at least ten times. The rearrangement uses TRBV28 and TRBJ2-1, with D uncertain. Germline CDR1 is MDHEN and CDR2 is SYDVKM. Trimming stripped 1 base from V and 4 bases from J, with 2 bases between. This CDR3 spans 12 amino acids. The CDR3 DNA reads TGTGCCAGCAGTTTATCTTACAATGAGCAGTTCTTC. Its translation: CASSLSYNEQFF.

Judged by abundance, this clonotype is medium-sized. The CDR3 is CASSPSPGNEQFF. The CDR3 nucleotides read TGTGCCAGCAGCCCCTCGCCGGGCAATGAGCAGTTCTTC. This chain uses TRBV7-3 with TRBJ2-1, with no clear D. Germline CDR1 and CDR2: SGHTA and FQGTGA. The CDR3 sequence is 13 residues long. V lost 5 bases and J lost 6, with 11 bases in between.

This clonotype has a count of ten or more. V gene TRBV11-2 combines with J gene TRBJ1-1; unclear D gene. The length of the CDR3 is 15 residues. CDR1 and CDR2 from the germline V gene are SGHAT and FQNNGV. V was cut by 2 bases and J by 3 bases, with 13 bases left in between. CDR3 nucleotide sequence: TGTGCCAGCAGCTTAAGTGGCCCAAGGGACACTGAAGCTTTCTTT. Amino acid sequence: CASSLSGPRDTEAFF. The complete variable domain, with remaining parts taken from reference TRBV11-2 and TRBJ1-1, reads EAGVAQSPRYKIIEKRQSVAFWCNPISGHATLYWYQQILGQGPKLLIQFQNNGVVDDSQLPKDRFSAERLKGVDSTLKIQPAKLEDSAVYLCASSLSGPRDTEAFFGQGTRLTVV.